The following is a T cell receptor (beta chain) sequence with its context. This sample was included in a study of blood T cell repertoires in COVID-19. As for the study in general: There were acute and convalescent COVID-19 samples, and they came from the United States, Italy and Spain.

Generated by immunoSEQ multiplex PCR, the TCRdb table keeps only in-frame clones and is missing some. Among 230,000 or so clones, 90% were seen once, and the ten largest hold around 2.3%. Per germline, CDR1 SEHNR and CDR2 FQNEAQ (reference sequence). The CDR3 contains 14 residues. Trimming took 10 bases from V and 6 from J, leaving 21 bases between them. Sequencing was carried out using peripheral blood. This TCR was sampled from a woman aged 55 to 70 with COVID-19, enrolled during active disease. The gene calls are TRBV7-9 and TRBJ1-1; D is perhaps TRBD1 (6 bases). CDR3 residues: CATSLRGGQAEAFF. The CDR3 DNA reads TGTGCCACCTCCCTTAGGGGGGGTCAGGCTGAAGCTTTCTTT.